This TCR beta chain came from a study of T cell responses to AZD1222 COVID-19 vaccine. Repertoires were generated with immunoSEQ multiplex PCR, while TCRdb's copy carries only in-frame clones and drops some. The table lists 150,000 to 200,000 clones, 90% to 95% of them singletons. With respect to this clone: Antigen specificity is unknown.

Study observations and caveats: Clonal diversity may have been underestimated in mostly white British donors.

The V and J ends lost 2 bases and 0 bases respectively, with 23 bases between them. The CDR3 has 19 amino acids. The V gene's germline CDR1 is MNHEY and CDR2 SVGEGT. The receptor's source is an adult who received the MenACWY meningococcal vaccine as a control. The chain recombines TRBV6-2 or TRBV6-3 with TRBJ2-7; TRBD2 is a possible D gene (7 bases). The sample in question was peripheral blood, obtained 28 days after the second dose of the MenACWY control vaccine. CDR3 protein: CASSYGGDTQIHNSYEQYF. The CDR3 coding sequence is TGTGCCAGCAGTTACGGGGGGGACACACAGATCCACAACTCCTACGAGCAGTACTTC.